This T cell receptor (beta chain) was observed in a study of cytomegalovirus exposure and HLA in healthy donors. The PCR was carried out with 60 Vbeta primers and 13 Jbeta primers. This table comes from immunoSEQ multiplex PCR, and its TCRdb copy is limited to in-frame clones, with some not included. Of about 67,000 clones listed, about 71% are singletons. This CDR3 contains 13 residues. Germline CDR1 SGHNT, CDR2 YYREEE (reference sequence). V was pared by 4 bases and J by 7 bases, with 11 bases between. The clonotype comes from a man between 60 and 70 years old in good health and CMV-seropositive. J is TRBJ2-2 and V is TRBV5-4, with D unresolved. The specimen sequenced was PBMCs. In DNA form, the CDR3 reads TGTGCCAGCAGCCTGCCACAGCACGGGGAGCTGTTTTTT. Amino acids: CASSLPQHGELFF.